These 7 T cell receptor beta chains were sequenced from one sample in a study of T cells in Graves' hyperthyroidism and ophthalmopathy. RNA transcripts gave rise to amplified TCR beta CDR3 regions. First-round RT-PCR with HTBI primers amplified the TCR CDR3 region. TCRdb ran MiXCR on the multiplex PCR reads and lists one entry per CDR3 protein. The data show 500,000 to 550,000 distinct CDR3 sequences, less than 20% seen once. Sequencing was done on a sample of blood. The source of these receptors is a man aged 35-49 years with Graves' ophthalmopathy.

The chain combines TRBV29-1 with TRBJ2-2, with D hard to call. The CDR3 is made up of 13 amino acids. Trimming removed 6 bases from V and 1 base from J, with 9 bases in between. Germline loops: CDR1 SQVTM, CDR2 ANQGSEA. The CDR3 DNA reads TGCAGCGTACCCAACGAGAACACCGGGGAGCTGTTTTTT. It is translated as CSVPNENTGELFF.

The genes are TRBV18 and TRBJ1-2; D unresolved. This CDR3 is built from 13 residues. Trimming took off 2 bases at V and 4 bases at J, with 8 bases between the two ends. The germline gives CDR1 KGHSH, CDR2 LQKENI. CDR3 amino acids: CASSPEGIYGYTF. As DNA, the CDR3 is TGTGCCAGCTCACCAGAAGGGATCTATGGCTACACCTTC.

This clonotype was recorded many times. The chain employs TRBV5-1 and TRBJ1-1; D perhaps matches TRBD1 (6 bases). CDR3 length: 15 residues. Looked up from germline, CDR1 is SGHRS and CDR2 is YFSETQ. Trimming left V 4 bases short and J 6 bases short, with 19 bases between. This CDR3 reads CASSEGGPLKSEAFF. The CDR3 DNA reads TGCGCCAGCAGCGAGGGGGGTCCCCTGAAATCTGAAGCTTTCTTT.

A remark on this clonotype: Sequence at one end of the junction differs from germline and may be a read error. The V gene is TRBV5-4, the J gene TRBJ2-5; 9 bases are shared with TRBD1. Germline lookup yields CDR1 SGHNT and CDR2 YYREEE (reference sequence). This CDR3 comprises 15 residues. Written as DNA, the CDR3 is TGTGCCAGCAGCCGCCGGACAGGGGTGGGGGAGACCCGGTACTTC. Protein sequence: CASSRRTGVGETRYF.

This clonotype has at least ten counts. CDR3 residues: CASSLRGRLYNEQFF. The CDR3 DNA sequence: TGTGCCAGCAGTTTACGAGGGCGGCTCTACAATGAGCAGTTCTTC. J is TRBJ2-1 and V is TRBV12-3 or TRBV12-4; TRBD2 is a possible D gene (5 bases). This CDR3 has 15 amino acids. V was trimmed by 2 bases and J by 3 bases, leaving 11 bases between them.

Ten or more counts support this clonotype. The V gene is TRBV6-2 or TRBV6-3, the J gene TRBJ1-1; no reliable D call. Germline CDR1 and CDR2: MNHEY and SVGEGT. V shed 2 bases and J shed 3 bases, with 4 bases lying between them. The CDR3 has 12 residues. The CDR3 here is CASSYVYTEAFF. The CDR3 DNA sequence: TGTGCCAGCAGTTACGTCTACACTGAAGCTTTCTTT.

This clonotype has only a few counts. The chain employs TRBV15 and TRBJ2-7, with D perhaps matching TRBD1 (6 bases). CDR1 LNHNV and CDR2 YYDKDF come from the germline V gene (reference sequence). V lost 4 bases, J lost 7 bases, and 14 bases lay in between. This CDR3 is 13 amino acids long. The CDR3 DNA is TGTGCCACCAGCAAGGGGGAGTCATGGGAGCAGTACTTC. Encoded protein: CATSKGESWEQYF.